The 11 T cell receptor beta chains presented below share a single source sample, sequenced in a study of blood T cell repertoires in COVID-19. Clones were read by immunoSEQ multiplex PCR, and TCRdb kept only the in-frame ones, dropping some. The sample lists under 500,000 clones; 70% to 90% were seen once. Sequences were obtained from PBMCs or T cells enriched from blood (not recorded which). These receptors were taken from a woman aged 18-29 years with acute COVID-19.

The genes are TRBV28 and TRBJ2-1; 7 nucleotides line up with TRBD2. Per germline, CDR1 MDHEN and CDR2 SYDVKM. J lost 8 bases, V lost 7 bases, and 14 bases had no gene match. The CDR3 covers 15 residues. The CDR3 coding sequence is TGTGCCAGCACCCCTCCGGGGACTAACCGCGATGAGCAGTTCTTC. Translated, it gives CASTPPGTNRDEQFF.

The rearrangement links TRBV29-1 to TRBJ1-2, with no clear D. The CDR3 spans 12 residues. Trimming shortened V by 5 bases and J by 6 bases, and 13 bases separated the two germline ends. CDR1 is SQVTM and CDR2 is ANQGSEA in the germline V gene. The CDR3 protein is CSVFPNRDGYTF. CDR3 sequence (DNA): TGCAGCGTTTTTCCCAACAGAGATGGCTACACCTTC.

The rearrangement joins TRBV6-6 to TRBJ1-2, with D unclear. V was trimmed by 6 bases and J by 1 base, leaving 12 bases between them. The V gene's germline CDR1 is MNHNY and CDR2 SVGAGI (reference sequence). This CDR3 is built from 14 residues. CDR3 protein: CASRSTAGNYGYTF. In DNA, the CDR3 is TGTGCCAGCAGATCCACCGCGGGTAACTATGGCTACACCTTC.

The chain carries TRBV12-3 or TRBV12-4 and TRBJ2-1, with 7 bases aligning to TRBD2. V was pared by 3 bases and J by 8 bases, with 1 base of the junction left unmatched. The CDR3 contains 12 residues. Here the CDR3 DNA reads TGTGCCAGCAGTTTGGGGGGGGATGAGCAGTTCTTC. Its protein product is CASSLGGDEQFF.

The chain employs TRBV20-1 and TRBJ2-5; 9 nucleotides line up with TRBD1. This CDR3 has 11 amino acids. Germline V gene sequence: CDR1 DFQATT, CDR2 SNEGSKA (reference sequence). V shed 6 bases and J 7 bases; nucleotides not matched to a gene: 3. CDR3 residues: CSAGQGRTQYF. CDR3 coding DNA: TGCAGTGCGGGACAGGGTCGGACCCAGTACTTC.

CDR3 protein: CASSLEGGAGETQYF. The CDR3 bases are TGTGCCAGCAGCTTGGAAGGGGGGGCCGGGGAGACCCAGTACTTC. The chain has TRBV5-5 and TRBJ2-5; TRBD2 is a possible D gene (7 bases). The germline V and J ends were trimmed by 0 bases and 5 bases, with 14 bases remaining between them. CDR3 size: 15 residues. Germline-derived CDR1 and CDR2 are SGHKS and YYEKEE (reference sequence).

The rearrangement links TRBV28 to TRBJ2-7; 11 positions match TRBD1. CDR3 length: 15 amino acids. Trimming cost V 6 bases and J 5 bases; bases outside gene matches: 9. Germline loops: CDR1 MDHEN, CDR2 SYDVKM. The CDR3 loop is CASRDRDRGTHEQYF. Written as DNA, the CDR3 is TGTGCCAGCAGGGACAGGGACAGGGGGACCCACGAGCAGTACTTC.

The gene calls are TRBV30 and TRBJ2-1; TRBD2 aligns across 12 bases. Germline values: CDR1 GTSNPN, CDR2 SVGIG (reference sequence). V lost 5 bases and J lost 4; bases outside the gene matches: 18. The CDR3 totals 19 residues. CDR3 coding DNA: TGTGCCTGGGGATCCGGGACAGGGCGGACTAGCGGGGATTACAATGAGCAGTTCTTC. Its translation is CAWGSGTGRTSGDYNEQFF.

The chain has TRBV11-3 and TRBJ1-2, with D perhaps TRBD1 (5 bases). The germline V and J ends were trimmed by 5 bases and 5 bases, with 12 bases remaining between them. This CDR3 contains 13 residues. From germline, CDR1 is SGHNT and CDR2 YENEEA. In DNA form, the CDR3 reads TGTGCCAGCAGCCTAACAACAGGTTATGGCTACACCTTC. It translates to CASSLTTGYGYTF.

The genes are TRBV6-5 and TRBJ2-3, with D maybe TRBD1 (5 bases). The CDR3 runs 14 residues. The germline V gene has CDR1 MNHEY and CDR2 SVGAGI. With 6 bases removed from V and 0 bases from J, the gap between germline ends came to 10 bases. The CDR3 DNA follows: TGTGCCAGCAGACCAGGGTATAGCACAGATACGCAGTATTTT. The encoded protein is CASRPGYSTDTQYF.

Comment on this clone: This specimen includes other DNA sequences encoding the same CDR3. The V call is TRBV5-4, the J call TRBJ2-7; 8 bases match TRBD1. The V gene end was trimmed by 4 bases and the J gene end by 0 bases; junction bases not matched to a gene: 3. The CDR3 contains 14 residues. In germline, CDR1 is SGHNT, CDR2 YYREEE (reference sequence). The CDR3 nucleotides read TGTGCCAGCAGCACCGGGACAGGCTCCTACGAGCAGTACTTC. This codes for CASSTGTGSYEQYF.